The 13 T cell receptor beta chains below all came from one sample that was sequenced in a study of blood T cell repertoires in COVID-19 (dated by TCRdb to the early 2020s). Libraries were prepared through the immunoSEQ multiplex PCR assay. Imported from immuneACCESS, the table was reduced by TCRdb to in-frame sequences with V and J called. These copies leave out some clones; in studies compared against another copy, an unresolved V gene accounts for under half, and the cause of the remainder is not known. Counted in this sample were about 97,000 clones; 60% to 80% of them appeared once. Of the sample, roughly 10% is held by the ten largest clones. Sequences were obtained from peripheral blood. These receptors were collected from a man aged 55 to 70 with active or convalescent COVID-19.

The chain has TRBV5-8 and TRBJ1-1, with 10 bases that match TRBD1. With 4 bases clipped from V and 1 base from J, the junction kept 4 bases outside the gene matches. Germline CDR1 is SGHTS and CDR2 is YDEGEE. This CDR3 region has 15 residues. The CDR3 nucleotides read TGTGCCAGCAGCGTGGGACAGGGGTGGAACACTGAAGCTTTCTTT. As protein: CASSVGQGWNTEAFF.

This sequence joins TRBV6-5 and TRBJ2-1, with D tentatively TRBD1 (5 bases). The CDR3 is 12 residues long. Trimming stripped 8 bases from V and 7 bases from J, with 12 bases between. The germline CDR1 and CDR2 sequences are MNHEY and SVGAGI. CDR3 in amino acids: CASDRITNEQFF. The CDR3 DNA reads TGTGCCAGCGACAGAATAACGAATGAGCAGTTCTTC.

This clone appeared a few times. CDR3 loop: CASSVAGGGIYEQYF. DNA for the CDR3: TGTGCCAGCAGCGTAGCGGGTGGCGGGATCTACGAGCAGTACTTC. The chain carries TRBV9 and TRBJ2-7, with D perhaps matching TRBD2 (6 bases). Trimming shortened V by 0 bases and J by 3 bases, and 13 bases separated the two germline ends. This CDR3 spans 15 amino acids. Germline V lookup: CDR1 SGDLS, CDR2 YYNGEE.

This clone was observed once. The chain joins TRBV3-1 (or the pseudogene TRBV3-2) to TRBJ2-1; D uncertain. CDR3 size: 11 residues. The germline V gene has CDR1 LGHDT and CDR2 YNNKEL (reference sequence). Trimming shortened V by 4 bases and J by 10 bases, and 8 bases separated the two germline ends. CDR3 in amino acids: CASSRLGEQFF. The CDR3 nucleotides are TGTGCCAGCAGCCGCCTAGGCGAGCAGTTCTTC.

CDR3: CSASRPIGTEAFF. The CDR3 region has the DNA TGCAGTGCTAGTAGACCCATCGGGACTGAAGCTTTCTTT. The V gene is TRBV20-1, the J gene TRBJ1-1; D is unresolved. The CDR3 extends over 13 amino acids. Germline V gene lookup returns CDR1 DFQATT and CDR2 SNEGSKA (reference sequence). Trimming cost V 3 bases and J 5 bases, with 13 bases left between them.

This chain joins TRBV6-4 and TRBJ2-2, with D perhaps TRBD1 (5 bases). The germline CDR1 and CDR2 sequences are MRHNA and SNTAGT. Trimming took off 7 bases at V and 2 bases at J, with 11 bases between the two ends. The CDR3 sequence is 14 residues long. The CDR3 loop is CASMEQANTGELFF. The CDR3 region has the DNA TGTGCCAGCATGGAACAGGCAAACACCGGGGAGCTGTTTTTT.

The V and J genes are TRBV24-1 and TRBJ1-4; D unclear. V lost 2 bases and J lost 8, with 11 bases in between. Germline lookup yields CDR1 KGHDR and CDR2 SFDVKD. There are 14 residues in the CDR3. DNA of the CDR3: TGTGCCACCAGTGATTCCTCCCCCGCGGAAAAACTGTTTTTT. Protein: CATSDSSPAEKLFF.

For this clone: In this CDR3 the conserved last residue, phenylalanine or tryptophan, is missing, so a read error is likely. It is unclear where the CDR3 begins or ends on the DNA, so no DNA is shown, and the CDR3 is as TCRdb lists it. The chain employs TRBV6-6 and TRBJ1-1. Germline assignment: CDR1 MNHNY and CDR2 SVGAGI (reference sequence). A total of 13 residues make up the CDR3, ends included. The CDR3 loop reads CASSFSLLEGFLR.

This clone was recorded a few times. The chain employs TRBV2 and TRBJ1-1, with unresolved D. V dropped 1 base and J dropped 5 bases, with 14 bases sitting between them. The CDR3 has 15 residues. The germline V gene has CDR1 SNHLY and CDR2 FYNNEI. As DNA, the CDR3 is TGTGCCAGCAGTGAAGGACGGGCGGGGAGGACTGAAGCTTTCTTT. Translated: CASSEGRAGRTEAFF.

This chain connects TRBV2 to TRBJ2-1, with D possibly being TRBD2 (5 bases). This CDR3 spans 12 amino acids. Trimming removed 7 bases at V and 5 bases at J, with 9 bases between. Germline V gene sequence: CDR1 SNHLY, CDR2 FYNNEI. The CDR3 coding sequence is TGTGCCAGCACTAGACTACACAATGAGCAGTTCTTC. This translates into CASTRLHNEQFF.

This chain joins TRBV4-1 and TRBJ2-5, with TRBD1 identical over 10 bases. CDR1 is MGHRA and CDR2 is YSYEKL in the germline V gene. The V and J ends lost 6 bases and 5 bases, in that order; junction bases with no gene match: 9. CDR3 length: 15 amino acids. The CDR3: CASSQRTGGGETQYF. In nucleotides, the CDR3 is TGCGCCAGCAGTCAACGGACAGGGGGGGGTGAGACCCAGTACTTC.

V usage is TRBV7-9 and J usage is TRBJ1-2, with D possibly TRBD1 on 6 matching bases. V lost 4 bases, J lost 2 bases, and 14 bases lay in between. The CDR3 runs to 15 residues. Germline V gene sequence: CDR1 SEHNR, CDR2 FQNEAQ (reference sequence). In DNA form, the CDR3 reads TGTGCCAGCAGCTCGACAGGACTGAGGAACTATGGCTACACCTTC. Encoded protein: CASSSTGLRNYGYTF.

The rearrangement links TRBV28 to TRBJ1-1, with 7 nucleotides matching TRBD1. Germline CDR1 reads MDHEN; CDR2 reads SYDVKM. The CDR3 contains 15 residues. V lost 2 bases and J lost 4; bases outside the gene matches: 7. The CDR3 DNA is TGTGCCAGCAGTTTAGAGTACAGGGGCTTCACTGAAGCTTTCTTT. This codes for CASSLEYRGFTEAFF. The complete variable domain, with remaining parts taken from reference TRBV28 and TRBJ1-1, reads DVKVTQSSRYLVKRTGEKVFLECVQDMDHENMFWYRQDPGLGLRLIYFSYDVKMKEKGDIPEGYSVSREKKERFSLILESASTNQTSMYLCASSLEYRGFTEAFFGQGTRLTVV.